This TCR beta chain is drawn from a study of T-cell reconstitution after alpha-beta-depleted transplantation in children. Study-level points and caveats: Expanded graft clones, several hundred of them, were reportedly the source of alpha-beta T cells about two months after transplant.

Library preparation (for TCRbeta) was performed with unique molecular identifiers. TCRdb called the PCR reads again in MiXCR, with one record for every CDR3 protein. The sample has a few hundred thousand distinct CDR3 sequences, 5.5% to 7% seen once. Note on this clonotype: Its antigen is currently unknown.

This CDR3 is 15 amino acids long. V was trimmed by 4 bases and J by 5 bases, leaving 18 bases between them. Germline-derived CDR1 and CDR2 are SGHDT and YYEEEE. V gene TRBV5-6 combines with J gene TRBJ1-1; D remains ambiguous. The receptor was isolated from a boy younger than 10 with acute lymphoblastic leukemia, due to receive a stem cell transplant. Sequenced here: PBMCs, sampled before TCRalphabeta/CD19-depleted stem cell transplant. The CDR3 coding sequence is TGTGCCAGCAGCCGGGCCGGGTCCGGCGCGACTGAAGCTTTCTTT. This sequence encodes CASSRAGSGATEAFF. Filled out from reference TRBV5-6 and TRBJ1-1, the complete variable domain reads DAGVTQSPTHLIKTRGQQVTLRCSPKSGHDTVSWYQQALGQGPQFIFQYYEEEERQRGNFPDRFSGHQFPNYSSELNVNALLLGDSALYLCASSRAGSGATEAFFGQGTRLTVV.